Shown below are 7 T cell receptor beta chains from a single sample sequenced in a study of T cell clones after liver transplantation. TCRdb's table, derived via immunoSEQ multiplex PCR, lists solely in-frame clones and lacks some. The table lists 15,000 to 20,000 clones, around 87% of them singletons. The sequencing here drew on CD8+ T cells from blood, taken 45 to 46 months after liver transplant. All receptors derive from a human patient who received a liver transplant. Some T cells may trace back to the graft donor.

The CDR3 sequence is CASSPTGPYGYTF. The DNA for the CDR3 is TGTGCCAGCAGCCCCACGGGGCCCTATGGCTACACCTTC. The V gene is TRBV27, the J gene TRBJ1-2; tentatively, D is TRBD1 (5 bases). The germline V and J ends were trimmed by 6 bases and 4 bases, with 12 bases remaining between them. CDR3 length: 13 amino acids. Per germline, CDR1 MNHEY and CDR2 SMNVEV (reference sequence).

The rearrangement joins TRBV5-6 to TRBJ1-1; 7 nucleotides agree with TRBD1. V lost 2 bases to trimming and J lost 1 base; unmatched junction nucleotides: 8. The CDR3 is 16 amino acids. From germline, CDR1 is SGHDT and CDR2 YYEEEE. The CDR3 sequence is CASSFGTGDKNTEAFF. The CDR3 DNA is TGTGCCAGCAGCTTCGGCACAGGGGACAAGAACACTGAAGCTTTCTTT.

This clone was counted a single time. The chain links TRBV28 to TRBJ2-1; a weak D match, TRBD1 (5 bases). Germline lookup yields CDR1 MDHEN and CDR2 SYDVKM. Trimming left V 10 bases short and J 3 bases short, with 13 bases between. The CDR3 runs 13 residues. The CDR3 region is CATARGRYNEQFF. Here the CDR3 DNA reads TGTGCCACCGCAAGGGGCCGCTACAATGAGCAGTTCTTC.

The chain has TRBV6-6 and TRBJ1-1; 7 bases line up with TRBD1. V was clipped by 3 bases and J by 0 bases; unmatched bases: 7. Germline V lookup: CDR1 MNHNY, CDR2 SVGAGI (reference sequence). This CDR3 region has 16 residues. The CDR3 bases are TGTGCCAGCAGTTATTTCCCCGGGACAGTGAACACTGAAGCTTTCTTT. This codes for CASSYFPGTVNTEAFF.

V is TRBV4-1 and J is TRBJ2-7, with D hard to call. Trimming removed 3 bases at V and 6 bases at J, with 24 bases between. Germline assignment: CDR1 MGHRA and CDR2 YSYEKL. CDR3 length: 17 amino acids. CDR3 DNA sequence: TGCGCCAGCAGCCATCCGACCACCGGCCCCCAAACTCGCGAGCAGTACTTC. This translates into CASSHPTTGPQTREQYF.

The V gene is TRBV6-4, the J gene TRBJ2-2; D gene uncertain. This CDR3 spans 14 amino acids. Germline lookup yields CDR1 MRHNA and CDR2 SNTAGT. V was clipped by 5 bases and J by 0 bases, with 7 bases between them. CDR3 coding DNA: TGTGCCAGCAGTCCTACACCGAACACCGGGGAGCTGTTTTTT. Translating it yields CASSPTPNTGELFF.

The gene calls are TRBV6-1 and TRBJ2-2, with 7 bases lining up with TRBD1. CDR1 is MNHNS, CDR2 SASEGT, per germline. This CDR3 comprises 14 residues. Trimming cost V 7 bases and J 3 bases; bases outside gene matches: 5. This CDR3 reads CASKGDSDTGELFF. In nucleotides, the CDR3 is TGTGCCAGCAAGGGGGACAGCGACACCGGGGAGCTGTTTTTT.